The 7 T cell receptor beta chains below were found in one sample sequenced in a study of T cell therapy after organ transplantation. These receptors' antigens are unknown. TCRdb's table, derived via immunoSEQ multiplex PCR, lists solely in-frame clones and lacks some. The table has 2,100 or so clones, about 90% seen once. Material: CD8+ T cells from blood, obtained before autologous CMV-specific T cell therapy. The receptors stem from a human patient who had received a solid organ transplant and had CMV disease.

The chain joins TRBV19 to TRBJ2-2; a weak D match, TRBD1 (5 bases). V was trimmed by 8 bases and J by 2 bases, leaving 6 bases between them. CDR3 length: 12 amino acids. Germline CDR1 LNHDA, CDR2 SQIVND (reference sequence). CDR3 in amino acids: CASDSNTGELFF. The CDR3 DNA is TGTGCCAGTGACAGCAACACCGGGGAGCTGTTTTTT.

This chain links TRBV7-9 with TRBJ2-1, with D perhaps matching TRBD2 (5 bases). There are 12 residues in the CDR3. CDR1 is SEHNR, CDR2 FQNEAQ, per germline (reference sequence). V was clipped by 5 bases and J by 10 bases, with 12 bases between them. CDR3 residues: CASSAGLEEQFF. CDR3 nucleotide sequence: TGTGCCAGCAGCGCGGGCCTTGAAGAGCAGTTCTTC.

This chain joins TRBV19 and TRBJ1-2; D gene unclear. Trimming cost V 7 bases and J 7 bases, with 19 bases left between them. Germline V gives CDR1 LNHDA, CDR2 SQIVND (reference sequence). The CDR3 length is 14 residues. CDR3 coding DNA: TGTGCCAGTAATAACCGGGAACGGAGGCTTGGCTACACCTTC. Amino acids: CASNNRERRLGYTF. Based on the CDR3 plus reference TRBV19 and TRBJ1-2, the full variable domain is DGGITQSPKYLFRKEGQNVTLSCEQNLNHDAMYWYRQDPGQGLRLIYYSQIVNDFQKGDIAEGYSVSREKKESFPLTVTSAQKNPTAFYLCASNNRERRLGYTFGSGTRLTVV.

A single count supports this clone. The rearrangement joins TRBV19 to TRBJ1-2; D is perhaps TRBD1 (5 bases). The germline V gene encodes CDR1 LNHDA and CDR2 SQIVND (reference sequence). This CDR3 is 13 amino acids long. The V end lost 5 bases, the J end lost 4 bases, and 11 bases lay between the germline ends. The CDR3 nucleotides read TGTGCCAGTAGTTTGCAGGGTGGCTATGGCTACACCTTC. It translates to CASSLQGGYGYTF. Supplemented by reference TRBV19 and TRBJ1-2, the full variable domain reads DGGITQSPKYLFRKEGQNVTLSCEQNLNHDAMYWYRQDPGQGLRLIYYSQIVNDFQKGDIAEGYSVSREKKESFPLTVTSAQKNPTAFYLCASSLQGGYGYTFGSGTRLTVV.

The chain has TRBV4-3 and TRBJ2-6; D is tentatively TRBD1 or TRBD2 (5 bases each). Germline V gene lookup returns CDR1 LGHNA and CDR2 YSLEER. Trimming stripped 0 bases from V and 4 bases from J, with 10 bases between. The CDR3 contains 16 residues. CDR3: CASSQDAGSGANVLTF. CDR3 sequence (DNA): TGCGCCAGCAGCCAAGATGCAGGGAGCGGGGCCAACGTCCTGACTTTC.

The genes are TRBV5-4 and TRBJ2-6; D is ambiguous. This CDR3 comprises 17 residues. Germline CDR1 reads SGHNT; CDR2 reads YYREEE (reference sequence). V was cut by 7 bases and J by 5 bases, with 22 bases left in between. The CDR3: CASRSFTRQSRANVLTF. The CDR3 region has the DNA TGTGCCAGCCGAAGTTTCACCAGACAAAGTCGGGCCAACGTCCTGACTTTC.

The V call is TRBV19, the J call TRBJ2-3; no clear D gene. The CDR3 has 16 residues. V lost 3 bases and J lost 3, with 16 bases in between. Germline lookup yields CDR1 LNHDA and CDR2 SQIVND (reference sequence). DNA of the CDR3: TGTGCCAGTAGTATGGGCTGGGGATTTAGGACAGATACGCAGTATTTT. The encoded protein is CASSMGWGFRTDTQYF.